This T cell receptor beta chain was sequenced in a study of blood T cell repertoires in COVID-19. Across the study: PBMCs, B-cell-depleted T cells, or T cells were the source of the cDNA or gDNA that made up the material.

Points on this clone: The same CDR3 is also encoded by other DNA sequences in this sample.

Study members were between about 18 and 95 years old and lived in 20 to 30 US regions. Cohorts were determined from participant-reported clinical history. Methods used by the authors: Estimated nucleated cell counts came from reference gene primer amplification. Sequencing was performed with immunoSEQ multiplex PCR; in TCRdb, only in-frame clones are kept and a portion is missing. That table is the source of V, J and clone size, and D and trimming were worked out from the DNA. The profile shows 400,000 to 550,000 clones, around 90% of them singletons. CDR1 and CDR2 from the germline V gene are KGHSH and LQKENI. V lost 3 bases and J lost 1, with 7 bases in between. The CDR3 totals 14 residues.

This receptor was identified in a woman aged 18-29 years with acute COVID-19. J is TRBJ1-3 and V is TRBV18; D ambiguous. The sample comprised PBMCs or T cells enriched from blood (not recorded which). The CDR3 nucleotides are TGTGCCAGCTCACCTACGGTGTCTGGAAACACCATATATTTT. It specifies CASSPTVSGNTIYF. Full variable domain (rest looked up from reference TRBV18 and TRBJ1-3): NAGVMQNPRHLVRRRGQEARLRCSPMKGHSHVYWYRQLPEEGLKFMVYLQKENIIDESGMPKERFSAEFPKEGPSILRIQQVVRGDSAAYFCASSPTVSGNTIYFGEGSWLTVV.